Listed below are T cell receptor beta chains from one sample, sequenced in a study of shared clonotypes between healthy human individuals. This table comes from immunoSEQ multiplex PCR, and its TCRdb copy is limited to in-frame clones, with some not included. This table has roughly 1,000,000 clones, around 78% appearing once. Sequencing input: memory CD4+ T cells from PBMCs. Receptor source: a young man in good health. Some clones in this sample may be carry-over from other donors' samples. CDR3s include the opening cysteine and the closing phenylalanine or tryptophan. The D gene is left open where the match is weak. Size values are once, few and many counts, or a class for expanded clones, and some rows have none.

clone size	D gene	V gene	J gene	CDR3 length	CDR3 protein	CDR3 DNA
NA	TRBD1	TRBV18	TRBJ2-1	14	CASSPTGAYNEQFF	TGTGCCAGCTCACCAACAGGGGCATACAATGAGCAGTTCTTC
NA	NA	TRBV28	TRBJ2-1	12	CASSIKGRKQFF	TGTGCCAGCAGTATAAAGGGACGGAAGCAGTTCTTC
NA	NA	TRBV7-2	TRBJ2-5	15	CASSLVGGYQETQYF	TGTGCCAGCAGCTTAGTGGGCGGGTACCAAGAGACCCAGTACTTC
NA	NA	TRBV2	TRBJ1-1	14	CASRTVLQNTEAFF	TGTGCCAGCAGGACAGTGTTACAGAACACTGAAGCTTTCTTT
NA	NA	TRBV7-9	TRBJ2-5	15	CASSLVRASRETQYF	TGTGCCAGCAGCTTAGTTCGGGCTAGCCGGGAGACCCAGTACTTC
NA	NA	TRBV18	TRBJ1-1	15	CASSQNRITDTEAFF	TGTGCCAGCTCCCAAAACAGAATCACAGACACTGAAGCTTTCTTT
NA	TRBD2	TRBV5-1	TRBJ2-3	16	CASSPGLADSTDTQYF	TGCGCCAGCAGCCCAGGACTAGCGGATAGCACAGATACGCAGTATTTT
few	NA	TRBV18	TRBJ1-2	16	CASSPPGNGRNYGYTF	TGTGCCAGCTCACCACCGGGGAACGGGAGGAACTATGGCTACACCTTC
NA	TRBD1	TRBV30	TRBJ2-1	16	CAWSAPTGFRVAEQFF	TGTGCCTGGAGTGCTCCGACAGGGTTTCGAGTGGCTGAGCAGTTCTTC
once	NA	TRBV11-3	TRBJ2-7	15	CASSPGAGADYEQYF	TGTGCCAGCAGCCCCGGAGCAGGGGCCGACTACGAGCAGTACTTC
once	TRBD2	TRBV7-2	TRBJ2-5	17	CASSPVAAGDGRETQYF	TGTGCCAGCAGCCCCGTGGCGGCGGGAGACGGGAGGGAGACCCAGTACTTC
once	NA	TRBV6-5	TRBJ2-1	15	CASSYSRGTPDEQFF	TGTGCCAGCAGTTACTCGCGTGGAACCCCCGATGAGCAGTTCTTC
NA	TRBD2	TRBV19	TRBJ2-7	15	CASRPLAGDPYEQYF	TGTGCCAGTAGGCCACTAGCGGGAGACCCCTACGAGCAGTACTTC
NA	NA	TRBV14	TRBJ2-2	14	CASSLQGWTGELFF	TGTGCCAGCAGCCTCCAGGGATGGACCGGGGAGCTGTTTTTT
NA	NA	TRBV5-4	TRBJ2-3	13	CASSLPSADTQYF	TGTGCCAGCAGCTTACCTAGTGCAGATACGCAGTATTTT
NA	NA	TRBV5-6	TRBJ1-1	14	CASGFGALNTEAFF	TGTGCCAGCGGGTTCGGGGCCTTGAACACTGAAGCTTTCTTT
NA	TRBD1	TRBV5-1	TRBJ2-6	17	CASSLGQGSSGANVLTF	TGCGCCAGCAGCTTAGGACAGGGCTCCTCTGGGGCCAACGTCCTGACTTTC
NA	NA	TRBV11-3	TRBJ1-3	14	CASSYGTSGNTIYF	TGTGCCAGCAGCTACGGGACTTCTGGAAACACCATATATTTT
NA	NA	TRBV7-9	TRBJ2-7	14	CASSLTGVTYEQYF	TGTGCCAGCAGCTTAACCGGGGTAACCTACGAGCAGTACTTC
NA	TRBD1	TRBV7-6	TRBJ1-3	17	CASSSIRQGYSGNTIYF	TGTGCCAGCAGCTCGATACGACAGGGATACTCTGGAAACACCATATATTTT
NA	TRBD1	TRBV27	TRBJ1-5	15	CASATGTAGNQPQHF	TGTGCCAGCGCCACCGGGACAGCGGGGAATCAGCCCCAGCATTTT
few	TRBD1	TRBV4-1	TRBJ2-2	15	CASSSRDRSAGELFF	TGCGCCAGCAGCAGCAGGGACAGATCTGCCGGGGAGCTGTTTTTT
NA	TRBD1	TRBV28	TRBJ1-2	13	CASSRKTGDGYTF	TGTGCCAGCAGTCGGAAGACAGGGGATGGCTACACCTTC